Listed below are T cell receptor beta chains from one sample, sequenced in a study of vaccination and CD4 T cells after COVID-19. TCRdb used MiXCR to reprocess the PCR reads, holding one entry per CDR3 protein. The sample contains under 30,000 distinct CDR3 sequences, about 46% of which appear only once. Specimen: CD4+ T cells from blood, collected about 7 months after SARS-CoV-2 vaccination. All receptors derive from a human donor who had recovered from COVID-19. Each CDR3 is given with its conserved first and last residue. The order of the fields is D gene, V gene, clone size, J gene, CDR3 DNA, CDR3 protein. The D gene is left open where the match is weak. Some rows mark clone size as missing; the rest say once, few, many or name a class of expanded clone.

D gene: .
V gene: TRBV20-1
clone size: few
J gene: TRBJ2-3
CDR3 DNA: TGCAGTGCCTTGTGGTTCGCGGGAGATACGCAGTATTTT
CDR3 protein: CSALWFAGDTQYF

D gene: .
V gene: TRBV28
clone size: .
J gene: TRBJ2-7
CDR3 DNA: TGTGCCAGCAGTTTCTCGGGGGACTCCTATGAGCAGTACTTC
CDR3 protein: CASSFSGDSYEQYF

D gene: .
V gene: TRBV18
clone size: .
J gene: TRBJ1-6
CDR3 DNA: TGTGCCAGCTCACAAGGGGGTTATAATTCACCCCTCCACTTT
CDR3 protein: CASSQGGYNSPLHF

D gene: TRBD1
V gene: TRBV27
clone size: .
J gene: TRBJ2-1
CDR3 DNA: TGTGCCACAGCACCGGGGACAGGGTATTACAATGAGCAGTTCTTC
CDR3 protein: CATAPGTGYYNEQFF

D gene: .
V gene: TRBV2
clone size: .
J gene: TRBJ2-7
CDR3 DNA: TGTGCCAGCAGTGCTAGACAGTCCTCCTACGAGCAGTACTTC
CDR3 protein: CASSARQSSYEQYF

D gene: TRBD2
V gene: TRBV27
clone size: .
J gene: TRBJ2-3
CDR3 DNA: TGTGCCAGCAGCTTCTCGGGAGGGTCAGATACGCAGTATTTT
CDR3 protein: CASSFSGGSDTQYF

D gene: .
V gene: TRBV7-2
clone size: few
J gene: TRBJ2-7
CDR3 DNA: TGTGCCAGCAGCTCCCAGGGGGGGAACTACGAGCAGTACTTC
CDR3 protein: CASSSQGGNYEQYF

D gene: TRBD1
V gene: TRBV4-3
clone size: .
J gene: TRBJ2-3
CDR3 DNA: TGCGCCAGCAGTCCAGGGGGCGGCCCCACGAATACGCAGTATTTT
CDR3 protein: CASSPGGGPTNTQYF

D gene: TRBD2
V gene: TRBV2
clone size: few
J gene: TRBJ2-1
CDR3 DNA: TGTGCCAGCAGTTCTGAGACTAGCGGCAATGAGCAGTTCTTC
CDR3 protein: CASSSETSGNEQFF

D gene: .
V gene: TRBV7-2
clone size: .
J gene: TRBJ1-5
CDR3 DNA: TGTGCCAGCAGCTTAAGTTGGGCCGCCAATCAGCCCCAGCATTTT
CDR3 protein: CASSLSWAANQPQHF

D gene: .
V gene: TRBV28
clone size: .
J gene: TRBJ1-4
CDR3 DNA: TGTGCCACCGGCCCCCAGGGCATGGGTAATGAAAAACTGTTTTTT
CDR3 protein: CATGPQGMGNEKLFF

D gene: .
V gene: TRBV20-1
clone size: medium-sized
J gene: TRBJ1-5
CDR3 DNA: TGCAGTGCTAGAGATTTACAGGGCGAGAATCAGCCCCAGCATTTT
CDR3 protein: CSARDLQGENQPQHF

D gene: TRBD1
V gene: TRBV7-9
clone size: .
J gene: TRBJ2-7
CDR3 DNA: TGTGCCAGCAGCCACACGACAGGGGGGGGGTACGAGCAGTACTTC
CDR3 protein: CASSHTTGGGYEQYF

D gene: .
V gene: TRBV7-9
clone size: .
J gene: TRBJ2-2
CDR3 DNA: TGTGCCAGCAGCCCGGAGCAAACCGGGGAGCTGTTTTTT
CDR3 protein: CASSPEQTGELFF

D gene: .
V gene: TRBV4-2
clone size: .
J gene: TRBJ1-2
CDR3 DNA: TGTGCCAGCACCCCACTAGTGGGTCAGAATGGCTACACCTTC
CDR3 protein: CASTPLVGQNGYTF

D gene: .
V gene: TRBV28
clone size: .
J gene: TRBJ2-1
CDR3 DNA: TGTGCCAGCAGTTTAAGGACAAGGACGGGTCAGAGTGAGCAGTTCTTC
CDR3 protein: CASSLRTRTGQSEQFF

D gene: TRBD2
V gene: TRBV6-1
clone size: .
J gene: TRBJ2-7
CDR3 DNA: TGTGCCAGCGGACTAGCGGGCAACGAGCAGTACTTC
CDR3 protein: CASGLAGNEQYF

D gene: TRBD1
V gene: TRBV19
clone size: .
J gene: TRBJ2-3
CDR3 DNA: TGTGCCAGTAGTATAACGACAGGGTACACCACAGATACGCAGTATTTT
CDR3 protein: CASSITTGYTTDTQYF

D gene: TRBD1
V gene: TRBV6-2/TRBV6-3
clone size: .
J gene: TRBJ2-6
CDR3 DNA: TGTGCCAGCAGTAGCGCCGGGACAGGGGGGCTCGGGGCCAACGTCCTGACTTTC
CDR3 protein: CASSSAGTGGLGANVLTF

D gene: TRBD2
V gene: TRBV20-1
clone size: .
J gene: TRBJ2-2
CDR3 DNA: TGCAGTGCTAGAGACGGACTAGCGGGATACACCGGGGAGCTGTTTTTT
CDR3 protein: CSARDGLAGYTGELFF

D gene: TRBD2
V gene: TRBV20-1
clone size: once
J gene: TRBJ2-3
CDR3 DNA: TGCAGTGCTAGGGTTACTAGCGGGAGAAGCACAGATACGCAGTATTTT
CDR3 protein: CSARVTSGRSTDTQYF

D gene: .
V gene: TRBV12-3/TRBV12-4
clone size: .
J gene: TRBJ2-6
CDR3 DNA: TGTGCCAGCAGTTTAGCGCGTGGGAAGAGGGTGGGCTCTGGGGCCAACGTCCTGACTTTC
CDR3 protein: CASSLARGKRVGSGANVLTF

D gene: TRBD2
V gene: TRBV20-1
clone size: .
J gene: TRBJ2-2
CDR3 DNA: TGCAGTGCTAGAGATTGGGCTAGCGGGAGGGCCGGGACCGGGGAGCTGTTTTTT
CDR3 protein: CSARDWASGRAGTGELFF

D gene: TRBD1
V gene: TRBV6-1
clone size: few
J gene: TRBJ2-3
CDR3 DNA: TGTGCCAGCAGTGAGTCGACAGGGGGGACAGATACGCAGTATTTT
CDR3 protein: CASSESTGGTDTQYF

D gene: .
V gene: TRBV4-1
clone size: .
J gene: TRBJ2-5
CDR3 DNA: TGCGCCAGCAGCCAAGGCATTAATATCGAGACCCAGTACTTC
CDR3 protein: CASSQGINIETQYF

D gene: .
V gene: TRBV20-1
clone size: .
J gene: TRBJ1-6
CDR3 DNA: TGCAGTGCTGATGACCATAGGAGCTCCTATAATTCACCCCTCCACTTT
CDR3 protein: CSADDHRSSYNSPLHF

D gene: .
V gene: TRBV15
clone size: few
J gene: TRBJ2-7
CDR3 DNA: TGTGCCACCAGCAGAGATCGTAGTAGCACCTACGAGCAGTACTTC
CDR3 protein: CATSRDRSSTYEQYF